The present T cell receptor beta chain was sequenced within a study of Ad26.COV2.S vaccination and SARS-CoV-2 variants. Across the whole study: The donor participated in the COV1001 trial, in its Ad26.COV2.S arm.

Stated treatment: 15 to 20 received Ad26.COV2.S at low or high dose, single or two shots; about 5 received placebo; per-sample allocation not given. The study sampled participants on day 63 after the first vaccine or placebo injection. From germline, CDR1 is SGHDT and CDR2 YYEEEE. This CDR3 is built from 12 residues. V lost 4 bases and J 12 bases, leaving 14 bases between the germline ends. To note about this clone: Its antigen is not identified.

Study outcomes and limitations: Responses of spike-specific T cells (both CD8+ and CD4+) reportedly showed substantial breadth after vaccination.

Produced via immunoSEQ multiplex PCR; TCRdb's table is partial and in-frame only. Here the sample spans about 680,000 clones, 89% being singletons. The receptor was derived from a person aged 18 to 59 who received the Ad26.COV2.S COVID-19 vaccine or a placebo. The sequencing here drew on peripheral blood, taken in a trial of Ad26.COV2.S vaccine versus placebo. The gene calls are TRBV5-6 and TRBJ2-1; D tentatively fits TRBD1 or TRBD2 (5 bases each). CDR3 loop: CASSPRDRPQFF. In nucleotides, the CDR3 is TGTGCCAGCAGCCCACGGGACCGGCCGCAGTTCTTC.